This T cell receptor (beta chain) was obtained from a study of OX40 agonist ivuxolimab in advanced cancers. Study summary: Patients received intravenous ivuxolimab every 2 weeks at 0.01 to 10 mg/kg. Males comprised 70% to 85% of the group, whose mean age was approximately 62 years (range about 20 to 90). Study-level findings and limits: Low normalized T-cell clonal expansion also characterized some of the nonresponders. The mean number of expanded clones was higher in CD8+ T cells than in CD4+.

Generated by immunoSEQ multiplex PCR, the TCRdb table keeps only in-frame clones and is missing some. The table records more than 65,000 clones, roughly 84% of them present only once. Germline V CDR1 and CDR2: SEHNR, FQNEAQ (reference sequence). Trimming cost V 5 bases and J 3 bases, with 18 bases left between them. The CDR3 is 16 residues long. In regard to this clone: Its cognate antigen is unknown.

The sequencing used CD4+ or CD8+ T cells sorted from blood, collected in a trial of the OX40 agonist ivuxolimab. V usage is TRBV7-9 and J usage is TRBJ2-3; D is perhaps TRBD1 (6 bases). The TCR originated in an adult with an advanced solid tumor such as melanoma, head and neck, liver or kidney cancer. The CDR3 here is CASSPLQGNGTDTQYF. The CDR3 nucleotides read TGTGCCAGCAGCCCGCTCCAGGGGAATGGTACAGATACGCAGTATTTT.